These 15 T cell receptor beta chains came from one sample sequenced in a study of blood T cell repertoires in COVID-19. The repertoire was sequenced with immunoSEQ multiplex PCR; TCRdb's copy has only in-frame clones and lacks some. The sample shows 250,000 to 300,000 clones, 91% of them seen only once. Sequencing was carried out using peripheral blood. These receptors were collected from a woman in her twenties or thirties with COVID-19, enrolled during active disease.

The rearrangement joins TRBV19 to TRBJ1-5; TRBD1 matches at 9 bases. CDR3 length: 16 residues. CDR1 LNHDA and CDR2 SQIVND come from the germline V gene (reference sequence). The J segment lost 7 bases and the V segment lost 6 bases, leaving 13 bases of the junction unmatched. As DNA, the CDR3 is TGTGCCAGTAGCGAACAACAGGGGGCCGGAATGCAGCCCCAGCATTTT. Its translation is CASSEQQGAGMQPQHF.

The rearrangement uses TRBV14 and TRBJ2-5; D is possibly TRBD2 (5 bases). V gave up 1 base and J gave up 7 bases, with 13 bases separating them. The CDR3 extends over 14 amino acids. CDR1 and CDR2 (germline): SGHDN, FVKESK. The DNA for the CDR3 is TGTGCCAGCAGCCAAGTAAGGACTGCAGGGACCCAGTACTTC. This encodes CASSQVRTAGTQYF.

This clone was seen a single time. This chain connects TRBV28 to TRBJ2-5; D not resolved. Germline V gene sequence: CDR1 MDHEN, CDR2 SYDVKM. The V gene lost 4 bases and the J gene lost 0 bases, with 9 bases spanning the gap. The CDR3 is 14 amino acids. The CDR3 DNA is TGTGCCAGCAGTTCAGACATGTACCAAGAGACCCAGTACTTC. Translated, it gives CASSSDMYQETQYF.

The chain uses TRBV5-4 and TRBJ1-2; TRBD1 might be the D (6 bases). There are 16 residues in the CDR3. Germline CDR1 SGHNT, CDR2 YYREEE (reference sequence). V lost 4 bases and J 0 bases, leaving 16 bases between the germline ends. This chain's CDR3 is CASSPPGGQANYGYTF. CDR3 bases: TGTGCCAGCAGCCCACCTGGGGGCCAAGCTAACTATGGCTACACCTTC.

The rearrangement links TRBV7-6 to TRBJ1-1; 8 nucleotides agree with TRBD1. The CDR3 runs 11 residues. Germline CDR1 SGHVS, CDR2 FNYEAQ. The J segment lost 10 bases and the V segment lost 5 bases, leaving 3 bases of the junction unmatched. CDR3 in amino acids: CASSQGATAFF. The DNA of the CDR3 is TGTGCCAGCAGCCAGGGGGCTACAGCTTTCTTT. Full variable domain (rest looked up from reference TRBV7-6 and TRBJ1-1): GAGVSQSPRYKVTKRGQDVALRCDPISGHVSLYWYRQALGQGPEFLTYFNYEAQQDKSGLPNDRFSAERPEGSISTLTIQRTEQRDSAMYRCASSQGATAFFGQGTRLTVV.

V usage is TRBV11-3 and J usage is TRBJ1-1; D unresolved. CDR1 is SGHNT, CDR2 YENEEA, per germline. V lost 0 bases and J 10 bases, leaving 9 bases between the germline ends. The CDR3 sequence is 12 residues long. The CDR3 protein is CASSLEAGPAFF. The CDR3 region has the DNA TGTGCCAGCAGCTTAGAAGCAGGCCCAGCTTTCTTT.

This sequence joins TRBV19 and TRBJ1-2; 7 bases are a match to TRBD1. Germline V gene data show CDR1 as LNHDA and CDR2 as SQIVND (reference sequence). Germline trimming cut 3 bases from V and 2 bases from J; bases unmatched to any gene: 3. The CDR3 totals 14 residues. CDR3 bases: TGTGCCAGTAGTATGGGACAGACAAACTATGGCTACACCTTC. Its protein is CASSMGQTNYGYTF.

This chain links TRBV7-2 with TRBJ2-1; D may be TRBD2 (5 bases). The CDR3 covers 16 residues. Trimming cost V 0 bases and J 5 bases, with 14 bases left between them. Germline V gene data show CDR1 as SGHTA and CDR2 as FQGNSA. The CDR3 region is CASSLAYGLANNEQFF. The CDR3, as DNA: TGTGCCAGCAGCTTAGCCTATGGGCTAGCAAACAATGAGCAGTTCTTC.

The chain links TRBV7-8 to TRBJ2-1, with TRBD2 identical over 8 bases. The CDR3 totals 14 residues. Per germline, CDR1 SGHVS and CDR2 FQNEAQ. Trimming took 6 bases from V and 2 from J; bases not matched to a gene: 3. For the CDR3, the DNA is TGTGCCAGCAGACTGACTAGCGCCTACAATGAGCAGTTCTTC. This translates into CASRLTSAYNEQFF. Filled out from reference TRBV7-8 and TRBJ2-1, the complete variable domain reads GAGVSQSPRYKVAKRGQDVALRCDPISGHVSLFWYQQALGQGPEFLTYFQNEAQLDKSGLPSDRFFAERPEGSVSTLKIQRTQQEDSAVYLCASRLTSAYNEQFFGPGTRLTVL.

The CDR3 loop reads CASSEARAGELFF. Here the CDR3 DNA reads TGTGCCAGCAGTGAAGCCCGAGCCGGGGAGCTGTTTTTT. This chain connects TRBV2 to TRBJ2-2; no clear D gene. The CDR3 runs to 13 residues. Germline CDR1 is SNHLY and CDR2 is FYNNEI. The germline V and J ends were trimmed by 0 bases and 6 bases, with 5 bases remaining between them.

The rearrangement links TRBV7-2 to TRBJ2-4, with D perhaps TRBD2 (6 bases). CDR3 length: 13 amino acids. V was pared by 5 bases and J by 6 bases, with 11 bases between. Germline V gene data show CDR1 as SGHTA and CDR2 as FQGNSA. The CDR3 nucleotides are TGTGCCAGCAGCACAACCGGGGGAAACATTCAGTACTTC. It encodes CASSTTGGNIQYF.

The chain recombines TRBV29-1 with TRBJ2-1; tentatively, D is TRBD2 (5 bases). This CDR3 is 12 amino acids long. The germline V gene has CDR1 SQVTM and CDR2 ANQGSEA. Deletions cut 4 bases from V and 9 bases from J, with 13 bases between. This chain's CDR3 is CSVGLAKGEQFF. CDR3 coding DNA: TGCAGCGTTGGGCTAGCTAAGGGTGAGCAGTTCTTC.

In this sample, this clone turned up once. The chain couples TRBV10-3 to TRBJ2-3; D gene unclear. The germline gives CDR1 ENHRY, CDR2 SYGVKD. The CDR3 covers 12 residues. The V end was cut by 6 bases, the J end by 0 bases, with 4 bases between. The CDR3 sequence: CAISPSTDTQYF. DNA of the CDR3: TGTGCCATCAGCCCTAGCACAGATACGCAGTATTTT.

In the case of this clone: At one end, the junction sequence differs from germline, possibly due to a read error. V gene TRBV7-2 combines with J gene TRBJ2-1, with TRBD2 matching over 11 bases. Germline values: CDR1 SGHTA, CDR2 FQGNSA. This CDR3 spans 14 amino acids. The CDR3 loop is CASSLAGGPDEQFF. The CDR3 DNA sequence: TGTGCCAGCAGCCTAGCGGGAGGACCAGATGAGCAGTTCTTC.

V and J are TRBV7-9 and TRBJ1-1; D gene ambiguous. In germline, CDR1 is SEHNR, CDR2 FQNEAQ (reference sequence). This CDR3 has 15 residues. V gave up 4 bases and J gave up 3 bases, with 15 bases separating them. The CDR3 loop reads CASSSFQNLYTEAFF. The DNA of the CDR3 is TGTGCCAGCAGCTCCTTTCAGAATCTTTACACTGAAGCTTTCTTT.